The source of this T cell receptor beta chain is a study of T cell repertoires in cytomegalovirus infection. At the level of the study: From public TCR beta signatures came an indication of both CMV infection and matching HLA type. Study observations and caveats: Clonotype analysis showed dominance of the ex vivo response by HLA-C-restricted CMV-specific TCR beta clonotypes. CMV carriers having the relevant HLA were flagged by cumulative public TCR beta family frequency.

In regard to this clonotype: The antigen is undetermined.

One entry per CDR3 protein results from TCRdb running MiXCR on the reads. The sample holds a few hundred thousand distinct CDR3 sequences, just under 40% seen once. Germline V lookup: CDR1 SEHNR, CDR2 FQNEAQ (reference sequence). The CDR3 consists of 16 residues. V lost 5 bases and J 8 bases, leaving 22 bases between the germline ends. This sequence originates from a human donor in good health (CMV status not recorded). Some clones in this sample may be carry-over from other donors' samples. Material: cultured PBMCs, obtained from culture after CMV antigen stimulation. V is TRBV7-9 and J is TRBJ2-1, with D perhaps given as TRBD1 or TRBD2 (5 bases each). The CDR3 nucleotides read TGTGCCAGCAGCCCGGCCCGGGACCGGATTTGGGATGAGCAGTTCTTC. Amino acids: CASSPARDRIWDEQFF.